This passage covers 15 T cell receptor beta chains from one sample sequenced in a study of T-cell memory formation after mild COVID-19. TCRdb passed the 5' RACE reads through MiXCR, listing each CDR3 protein once. Of about 110,000 distinct CDR3 sequences in the sample, 18% were seen once. What was sequenced was PBMCs or a T cell subset sorted from them (not recorded which). Receptor source: a man aged 18 to 30 who had mild COVID-19 (a few samples of this study predate the infection). Cell type and time point are not known.

The V gene is TRBV7-2, the J gene TRBJ1-6, with D tentatively TRBD1 (5 bases). In germline, CDR1 is SGHTA, CDR2 FQGNSA. Trimming removed 0 bases at V and 9 bases at J, with 18 bases between. This CDR3 has 17 residues. This chain's CDR3 is CASSLAGPAGTPSPLHF. The CDR3 DNA follows: TGTGCCAGCAGCTTAGCGGGTCCTGCAGGGACGCCTTCACCCCTCCACTTT.

This chain links TRBV3-1 with TRBJ2-1; no clear D gene. Trimming cost V 2 bases and J 5 bases, with 7 bases left between them. The CDR3 consists of 13 residues. Per the germline V gene, CDR1 is LGHDT and CDR2 is YNNKEL (reference sequence). CDR3 region: CASSQQGNNEQFF. Written as DNA, the CDR3 is TGTGCCAGCAGCCAACAAGGGAACAATGAGCAGTTCTTC.

This clonotype was observed a single time. The chain employs TRBV10-3 and TRBJ1-1, with a possible D match to TRBD1 (6 bases). This CDR3 has 14 residues. The germline gives CDR1 ENHRY, CDR2 SYGVKD. V was cut by 6 bases and J by 6 bases, with 17 bases left in between. Here the CDR3 DNA reads TGTGCCATCAGCGAGAGGGGGGGCAGGGCTGAAGCTTTCTTT. Its protein product is CAISERGGRAEAFF.

This clonotype has a count of ten or more. The chain joins TRBV7-8 to TRBJ2-1; D is uncertain. Germline lookup yields CDR1 SGHVS and CDR2 FQNEAQ. The CDR3 totals 13 residues. Trimming pared 1 base from V and 12 bases from J, leaving 13 bases between. The CDR3 nucleotides read TGTGCCAGCAGCTTAGATCGAATGGCCCGGCAGTTCTTC. Translated, it gives CASSLDRMARQFF.

The rearrangement links TRBV24-1 to TRBJ2-3; 8 bases line up with TRBD2. Germline-derived CDR1 and CDR2 are KGHDR and SFDVKD. CDR3 length equals 15 residues. V dropped 3 bases and J dropped 3; count of bases not matched to a gene: 4. The CDR3 protein is CATSDHTGGTDTQYF. As DNA, the CDR3 is TGTGCCACCAGTGATCATACGGGGGGGACAGATACGCAGTATTTT.

The chain recombines TRBV18 with TRBJ2-5; D is possibly TRBD1 (5 bases). Germline loops: CDR1 KGHSH, CDR2 LQKENI. CDR3 length: 13 amino acids. The ends were cut back, 3 bases at V and 5 bases at J, with 10 bases in the middle. The CDR3 nucleotides are TGTGCCAGCTCACCTGCAGCAGGGGAGACCCAGTACTTC. This translates into CASSPAAGETQYF.

The chain links TRBV6-5 to TRBJ1-1; D perhaps matches TRBD1 (5 bases). The CDR3 runs 14 residues. The germline gives CDR1 MNHEY, CDR2 SVGAGI. Trimming took 6 bases from V and 5 from J, leaving 16 bases between them. The CDR3 loop reads CASRRIGTGTEAFF. The CDR3 DNA reads TGTGCCAGCAGAAGAATTGGGACTGGGACTGAAGCTTTCTTT.

The rearrangement joins TRBV30 to TRBJ1-5; 7 bases fit TRBD1. Per the germline V gene, CDR1 is GTSNPN and CDR2 is SVGIG (reference sequence). The V gene end was trimmed by 1 base and the J gene end by 6 bases; junction bases not matched to a gene: 3. The CDR3 is 13 residues long. The chain's CDR3 is CAWSAGGRQPQHF. CDR3 bases: TGTGCCTGGAGTGCAGGGGGTCGTCAGCCCCAGCATTTT.

This clonotype turned up a few times. The rearrangement links TRBV6-6 to TRBJ1-1; D call uncertain. V was trimmed by 6 bases and J by 6 bases, leaving 14 bases between them. The CDR3 extends over 13 amino acids. Germline lookup yields CDR1 MNHNY and CDR2 SVGAGI (reference sequence). The CDR3 is CASRDSGRPEAFF. In DNA, the CDR3 is TGTGCCAGCAGGGACTCTGGACGGCCTGAAGCTTTCTTT.

In this sample, this clonotype turned up a few times. The chain combines TRBV11-3 with TRBJ1-1; D not resolved. CDR3 length equals 13 residues. In germline, CDR1 is SGHNT, CDR2 YENEEA. With 5 bases removed from V and 1 base from J, the gap between germline ends came to 8 bases. The CDR3 loop reads CASSPNTNTEAFF. Written as DNA, the CDR3 is TGTGCCAGCAGCCCAAACACGAACACTGAAGCTTTCTTT.

The chain employs TRBV4-2 and TRBJ2-1; 13 bases agree with TRBD2. Germline V gene sequence: CDR1 LGHNA, CDR2 YNFKEQ. With V trimmed by 0 bases and J by 8 bases, 13 bases remained unmatched. The CDR3 consists of 19 residues. Here the CDR3 DNA reads TGTGCCAGCAGCCAAGACCCGCACAGGACTAGCGGGGGTTGGGATGAGCAGTTCTTC. Protein: CASSQDPHRTSGGWDEQFF.

This clonotype was seen many times. The genes are TRBV7-2 and TRBJ2-7; no clear D gene. CDR1 is SGHTA and CDR2 is FQGNSA in the germline V gene. Between the trimmed V and J ends, which lost 3 bases and 4 bases, there was a span of 4 bases. This CDR3 is built from 11 residues. This CDR3 is CASSFLYEQYF. The CDR3 bases are TGTGCCAGCAGCTTCCTTTACGAGCAGTACTTC.

The chain couples TRBV28 to TRBJ1-5; a possible D gene is TRBD1 (5 bases). Per germline, CDR1 MDHEN and CDR2 SYDVKM. Trimming removed 7 bases at V and 5 bases at J, with 12 bases between. The CDR3 is 13 residues long. CDR3 in amino acids: CASTWGSHQPQHF. The CDR3 coding sequence is TGTGCCAGCACCTGGGGCAGTCATCAGCCCCAGCATTTT.

The sample holds a few counts of this clonotype. The chain has TRBV7-2 and TRBJ2-1; 9 positions match TRBD1. The trim removed 5 bases at V and 6 bases at J, leaving 8 bases unmatched. Germline values: CDR1 SGHTA, CDR2 FQGNSA. The CDR3 covers 15 residues. For the CDR3, the DNA is TGTGCCAGCAGCCGTACAGGGGGCTTCTTCAATGAGCAGTTCTTC. Its protein product is CASSRTGGFFNEQFF. Complete variable domain (other parts from reference TRBV7-2 and TRBJ2-1): GAGVSQSPSNKVTEKGKDVELRCDPISGHTALYWYRQSLGQGLEFLIYFQGNSAPDKSGLPSDRFSAERTGGSVSTLTIQRTQQEDSAVYLCASSRTGGFFNEQFFGPGTRLTVL.

The chain links TRBV7-8 to TRBJ1-3, with unresolved D. Trimming left V 3 bases short and J 0 bases short, with 9 bases between. Germline CDR1 SGHVS, CDR2 FQNEAQ. The CDR3 contains 15 residues. Here the CDR3 reads CASSFSSISGNTIYF. The CDR3 DNA is TGTGCCAGCAGCTTCAGTTCAATCTCTGGAAACACCATATATTTT.